The T cell receptor (beta chain) under discussion was sequenced for a study of blood T cell repertoires in COVID-19. Libraries were prepared by immunoSEQ multiplex PCR; TCRdb keeps only in-frame clonotypes and omits some of them. The sample has about 200,000 clones; 75% to 85% are singletons. Germline V CDR1 and CDR2: LGHNA, YNFKEQ. There are 15 residues in the CDR3. J was trimmed by 0 bases and V by 2 bases; bases with no gene match: 4. The receptor comes from a woman in her thirties or forties with acute COVID-19. Sequenced material: PBMCs or T cells enriched from blood (not recorded which). The chain carries TRBV4-2 and TRBJ2-7; TRBD2 aligns across 7 bases. The CDR3 DNA reads as TGTGCCAGCAGCCAAACTAGCGCGTTCTCCTACGAGCAGTACTTC. Residues: CASSQTSAFSYEQYF.